This T cell receptor (beta chain) was obtained from a study of cytomegalovirus exposure and HLA in healthy donors. Turning to this clone: The antigen remains undetermined.

This CDR3 contains 16 residues. The V gene end was trimmed by 1 base and the J gene end by 6 bases; junction bases not matched to a gene: 9. Germline V gene lookup returns CDR1 SGHNT and CDR2 YYREEE (reference sequence). Study-level points and caveats: The likely origin of a cluster of highly shared sequence variants was a sequencing artifact.

Use of 60 Vbeta and 13 Jbeta primers characterized the PCR. Assay used: immunoSEQ multiplex PCR; TCRdb lists only in-frame clones, some missing. The data contain tens of thousands of clones, approximately 81% of them singletons. The specimen was PBMCs. This clonotype originated in a woman in her twenties or thirties in good health and CMV-seropositive. This rearrangement joins TRBV5-4 to TRBJ2-3; 9 bases agree with TRBD2. The CDR3: CASSLFGLAGRDTQYF. CDR3 nucleotides: TGTGCCAGCAGCTTGTTTGGCCTAGCGGGGAGGGATACGCAGTATTTT.